What follows are 10 T cell receptor beta chains derived from one specimen sequenced in a study of blood T cell repertoires in COVID-19 (TCRdb year 2020). Library preparation used the immunoSEQ multiplex PCR assay. In TCRdb, the immuneACCESS table is reduced to in-frame sequences with V and J assigned. These tables do not hold every clone; where another copy was compared, an unresolved V gene accounts for under half, and the others remain unexplained. A total of 30,000 to 40,000 clones appear in this sample, around 80% of them only once. The top ten hold approximately 41% of the sample. The sample comprised peripheral blood. The origin of the receptors is a man at least 80 years old with active or convalescent COVID-19.

For the CDR3, the DNA is TGTGCCAGCAGCCCCGCGACGGGGACGGAGGGGACCCAGTACTTC. Its translation is CASSPATGTEGTQYF. The chain employs TRBV3-1 (or the pseudogene TRBV3-2) and TRBJ2-5; maybe TRBD2 (6 bases). Germline CDR1 LGHDT, CDR2 YNNKEL (reference sequence). The V and J ends lost 4 bases and 7 bases respectively, with 19 bases between them. The CDR3 consists of 15 residues.

The rearrangement uses TRBV14 and TRBJ2-7; 12 bases align to TRBD1. After removal of 4 bases from V and 3 bases from J, the junction contained 7 bases not matched to a gene. Germline V gene sequence: CDR1 SGHDN, CDR2 FVKESK. The CDR3 length is 16 residues. In DNA form, the CDR3 reads TGTGCCAGCAGCCTTTCCGGGACAGGGGGCCACTACGAGCAGTACTTC. Protein: CASSLSGTGGHYEQYF. The full variable domain, its missing parts supplied by reference TRBV14 and TRBJ2-7, is EAGVTQFPSHSVIEKGQTVTLRCDPISGHDNLYWYRRVMGKEIKFLLHFVKESKQDESGMPNNRFLAERTGGTYSTLKVQPAELEDSGVYFCASSLSGTGGHYEQYFGPGTRLTVT.

This chain uses TRBV11-3 with TRBJ2-5; D uncertain. Between the trimmed V and J ends, which lost 3 bases and 5 bases, there was a span of 4 bases. This CDR3 has 11 amino acids. Germline lookup yields CDR1 SGHNT and CDR2 YENEEA. The CDR3 sequence: CASSFGETQYF. The DNA for the CDR3 is TGTGCCAGCAGCTTCGGGGAGACCCAGTACTTC.

In DNA form, the CDR3 reads TGTGCCAGCAGCCAAGGGGGTAGGGGCTCTGGAAACACCATATATTTT. This gives the protein CASSQGGRGSGNTIYF. The V and J genes are TRBV3-1 (or the pseudogene TRBV3-2) and TRBJ1-3, with a weak D call TRBD1 (5 bases). Germline-derived CDR1 and CDR2 are LGHDT and YNNKEL (reference sequence). With 1 base removed from V and 0 bases from J, the gap between germline ends came to 10 bases. CDR3 size: 16 residues.

CDR3 in DNA: TGTGCCAGCTCACCACCGAGCAGGGTGAGCACAGATACGCAGTATTTT. This codes for CASSPPSRVSTDTQYF. V is TRBV18 and J is TRBJ2-3, with TRBD1 as a possible D gene (5 bases). V lost 0 bases, J lost 0 bases, and 10 bases lay in between. Germline V gives CDR1 KGHSH, CDR2 LQKENI. The CDR3 length is 16 residues.

V gene TRBV7-2 combines with J gene TRBJ1-5; a weak D match, TRBD1 (6 bases). The CDR3 loop spans 16 amino acids. Trimming took off 5 bases at V and 2 bases at J, with 16 bases between the two ends. The germline gives CDR1 SGHTA, CDR2 FQGNSA. The CDR3 DNA follows: TGTGCCAGCAGCCCCGGCGCGGGGGGCGGCAATCAGCCCCAGCATTTT. Translated: CASSPGAGGGNQPQHF.

The J gene is TRBJ1-4, the V gene TRBV2; TRBD1 might be the D (6 bases). The CDR3 runs 18 residues. Trimming shortened V by 6 bases and J by 3 bases, and 23 bases separated the two germline ends. Per the germline V gene, CDR1 is SNHLY and CDR2 is FYNNEI. CDR3 coding DNA: TGTGCCAGCAGCGTACAGGGAACTGGTCCAGGGGCTAATGAAAAACTGTTTTTT. Its translation is CASSVQGTGPGANEKLFF.

The chain carries TRBV7-9 and TRBJ2-1; the match to TRBD2 covers 7 bases. CDR3 length: 15 amino acids. The V segment lost 2 bases and the J segment 6 bases; nucleotides outside the gene matches: 7. In germline, CDR1 is SEHNR, CDR2 FQNEAQ (reference sequence). CDR3 amino acids: CASSLKAGLRNEQFF. In nucleotides, the CDR3 is TGTGCCAGCAGCTTAAAAGCGGGGCTTCGCAATGAGCAGTTCTTC.

The genes are TRBV28 and TRBJ1-3, with TRBD1 matching over 7 bases. Losses at the gene ends were 6 bases for V and 0 bases for J; bases not matched to a gene: 8. This CDR3 has 16 residues. Looked up from germline, CDR1 is MDHEN and CDR2 is SYDVKM. The CDR3 is CASREGAPSSGNTIYF. Here the CDR3 DNA reads TGTGCCAGCAGGGAGGGGGCACCCAGCTCTGGAAACACCATATATTTT.

This sequence joins TRBV5-4 and TRBJ2-3; D may be TRBD2 (5 bases). Trimming shortened V by 0 bases and J by 5 bases, and 10 bases separated the two germline ends. The germline V gene encodes CDR1 SGHNT and CDR2 YYREEE (reference sequence). The CDR3 loop spans 14 amino acids. The CDR3 DNA sequence: TGTGCCAGCAGCTTGGTCACCGAGGGAGATACGCAGTATTTT. This translates into CASSLVTEGDTQYF.